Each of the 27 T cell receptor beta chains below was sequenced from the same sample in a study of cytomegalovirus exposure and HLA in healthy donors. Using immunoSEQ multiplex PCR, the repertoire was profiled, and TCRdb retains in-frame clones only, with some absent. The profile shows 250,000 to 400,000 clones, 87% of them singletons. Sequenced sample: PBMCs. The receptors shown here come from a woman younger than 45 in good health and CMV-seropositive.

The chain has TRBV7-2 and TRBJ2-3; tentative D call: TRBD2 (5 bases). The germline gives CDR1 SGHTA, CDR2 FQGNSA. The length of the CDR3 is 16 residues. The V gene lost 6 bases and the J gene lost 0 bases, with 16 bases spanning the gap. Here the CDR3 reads CASRHYFSESTDTQYF. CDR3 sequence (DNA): TGTGCCAGCAGACACTATTTTAGCGAGAGCACAGATACGCAGTATTTT.

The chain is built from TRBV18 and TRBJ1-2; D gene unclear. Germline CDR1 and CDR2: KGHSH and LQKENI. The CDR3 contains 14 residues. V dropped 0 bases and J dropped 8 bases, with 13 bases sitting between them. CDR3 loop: CASSPPLRGSGYTF. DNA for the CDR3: TGTGCCAGCTCACCACCTTTACGAGGGTCCGGCTACACCTTC.

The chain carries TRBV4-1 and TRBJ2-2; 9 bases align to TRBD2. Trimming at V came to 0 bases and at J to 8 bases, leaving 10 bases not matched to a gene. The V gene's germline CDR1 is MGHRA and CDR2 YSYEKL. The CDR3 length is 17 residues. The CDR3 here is CASSQDRIAGEVGELFF. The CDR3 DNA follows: TGCGCCAGCAGCCAAGATCGGATAGCGGGAGAGGTGGGGGAGCTGTTTTTT.

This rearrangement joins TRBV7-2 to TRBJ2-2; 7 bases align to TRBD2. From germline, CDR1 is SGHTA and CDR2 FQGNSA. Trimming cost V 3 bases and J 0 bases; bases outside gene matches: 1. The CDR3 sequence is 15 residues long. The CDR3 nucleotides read TGTGCCAGCAGCTTGGGAGGGGCGAACACCGGGGAGCTGTTTTTT. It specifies CASSLGGANTGELFF.

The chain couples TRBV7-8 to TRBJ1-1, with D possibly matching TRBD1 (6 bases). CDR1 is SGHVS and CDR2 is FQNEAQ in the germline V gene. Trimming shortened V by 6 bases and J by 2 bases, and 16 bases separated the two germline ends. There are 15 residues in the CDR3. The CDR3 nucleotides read TGTGCCAGCAGACCTACCGGGACACCCAACACTGAAGCTTTCTTT. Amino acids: CASRPTGTPNTEAFF.

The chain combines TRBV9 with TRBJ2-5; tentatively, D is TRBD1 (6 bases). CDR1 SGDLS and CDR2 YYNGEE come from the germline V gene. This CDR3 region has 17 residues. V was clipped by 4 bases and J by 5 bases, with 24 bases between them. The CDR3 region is CASSTRGSGAGGETQYF. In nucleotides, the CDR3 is TGTGCCAGCAGCACGAGGGGGTCTGGCGCCGGCGGGGAGACCCAGTACTTC.

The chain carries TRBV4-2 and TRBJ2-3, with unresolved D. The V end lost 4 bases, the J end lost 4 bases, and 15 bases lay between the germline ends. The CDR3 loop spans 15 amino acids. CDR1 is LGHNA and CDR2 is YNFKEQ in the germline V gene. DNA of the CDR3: TGTGCCAGCAGCCGAGCCATGAATCAGGCAGATACGCAGTATTTT. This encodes CASSRAMNQADTQYF.

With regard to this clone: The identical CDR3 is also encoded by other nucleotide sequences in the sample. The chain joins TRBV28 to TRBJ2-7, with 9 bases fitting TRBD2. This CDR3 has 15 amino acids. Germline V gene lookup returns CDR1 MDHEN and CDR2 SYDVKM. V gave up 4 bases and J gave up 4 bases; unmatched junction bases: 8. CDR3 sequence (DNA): TGTGCCAGCAGTTCCCCGGGACTAGCAGTTTACGAGCAGTACTTC. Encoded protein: CASSSPGLAVYEQYF.

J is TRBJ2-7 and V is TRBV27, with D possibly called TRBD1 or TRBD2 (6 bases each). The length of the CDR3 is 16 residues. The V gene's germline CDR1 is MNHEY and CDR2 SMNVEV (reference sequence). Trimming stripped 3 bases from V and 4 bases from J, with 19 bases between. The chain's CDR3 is CASSFGGPGGVYEQYF. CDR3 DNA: TGTGCCAGCAGTTTTGGCGGACCCGGGGGCGTTTACGAGCAGTACTTC.

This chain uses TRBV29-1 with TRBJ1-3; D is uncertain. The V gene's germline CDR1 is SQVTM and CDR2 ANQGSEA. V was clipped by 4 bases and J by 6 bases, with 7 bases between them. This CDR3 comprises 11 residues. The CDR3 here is CSVGLLNTIYF. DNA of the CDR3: TGCAGCGTTGGACTCCTAAACACCATATATTTT.

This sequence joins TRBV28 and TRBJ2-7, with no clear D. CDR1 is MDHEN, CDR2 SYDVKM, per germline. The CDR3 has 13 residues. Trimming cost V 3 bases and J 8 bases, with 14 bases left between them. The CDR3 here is CASSFQAAYQQYF. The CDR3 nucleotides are TGTGCCAGCAGTTTCCAGGCCGCTTACCAGCAGTACTTC.

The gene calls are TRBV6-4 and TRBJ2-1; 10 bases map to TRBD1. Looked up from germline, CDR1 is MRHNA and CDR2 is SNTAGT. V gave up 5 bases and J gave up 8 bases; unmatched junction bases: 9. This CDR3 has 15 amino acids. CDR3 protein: CASSPGTGAVDEQFF. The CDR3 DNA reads TGTGCCAGCAGTCCCGGGACAGGGGCTGTCGATGAGCAGTTCTTC.

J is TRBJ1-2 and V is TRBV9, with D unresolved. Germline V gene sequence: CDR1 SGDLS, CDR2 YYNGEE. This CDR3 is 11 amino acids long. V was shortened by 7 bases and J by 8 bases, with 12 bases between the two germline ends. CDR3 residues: CASDGNEGYTF. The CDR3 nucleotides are TGTGCCAGCGACGGCAACGAGGGCTACACCTTC.

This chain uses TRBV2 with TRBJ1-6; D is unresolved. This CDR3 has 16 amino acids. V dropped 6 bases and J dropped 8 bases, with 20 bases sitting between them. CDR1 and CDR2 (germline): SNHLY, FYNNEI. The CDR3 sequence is CASRLSGRPSHSPLHF. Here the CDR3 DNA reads TGTGCCAGCAGGCTAAGCGGCAGACCTTCACATTCACCCCTCCACTTT.

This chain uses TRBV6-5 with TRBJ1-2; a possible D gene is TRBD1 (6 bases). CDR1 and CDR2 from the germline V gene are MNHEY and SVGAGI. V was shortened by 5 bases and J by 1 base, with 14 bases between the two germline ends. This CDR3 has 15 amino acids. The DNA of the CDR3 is TGTGCCAGCAGTCCACACCGGGACATTAACTATGGCTACACCTTC. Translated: CASSPHRDINYGYTF.

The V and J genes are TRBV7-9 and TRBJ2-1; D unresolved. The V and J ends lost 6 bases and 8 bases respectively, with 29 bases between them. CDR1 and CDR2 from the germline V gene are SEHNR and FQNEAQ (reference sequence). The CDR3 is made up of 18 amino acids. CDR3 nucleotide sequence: TGTGCCAGCAGTCCTGGGGTTGTAGCCTCCCTTACGGTAGATGAGCAGTTCTTC. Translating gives CASSPGVVASLTVDEQFF.

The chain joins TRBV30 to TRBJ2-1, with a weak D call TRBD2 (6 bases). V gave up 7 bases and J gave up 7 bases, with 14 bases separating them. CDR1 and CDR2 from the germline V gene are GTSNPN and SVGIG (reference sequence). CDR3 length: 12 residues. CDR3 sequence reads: CASSGTGNEQFF. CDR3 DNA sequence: TGTGCCTCCTCAGGGACTGGGAATGAGCAGTTCTTC.

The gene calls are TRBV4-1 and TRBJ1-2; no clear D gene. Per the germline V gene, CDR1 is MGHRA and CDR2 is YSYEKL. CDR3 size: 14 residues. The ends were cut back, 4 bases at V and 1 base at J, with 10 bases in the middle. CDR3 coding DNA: TGCGCCAGCAGCCGAACGGACGGTAACTATGGCTACACCTTC. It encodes CASSRTDGNYGYTF.

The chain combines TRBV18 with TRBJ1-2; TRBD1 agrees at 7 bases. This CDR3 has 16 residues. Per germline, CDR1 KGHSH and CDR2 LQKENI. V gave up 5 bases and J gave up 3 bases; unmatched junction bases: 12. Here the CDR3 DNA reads TGTGCCAGCTCATCTCGACAGGGTCAATCTTACTATGGCTACACCTTC. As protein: CASSSRQGQSYYGYTF.

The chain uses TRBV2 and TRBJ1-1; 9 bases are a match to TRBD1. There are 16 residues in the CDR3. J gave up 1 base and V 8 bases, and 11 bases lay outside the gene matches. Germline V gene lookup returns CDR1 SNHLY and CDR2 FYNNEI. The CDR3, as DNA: TGTGCCAGCTGGGGTGGGACAGGGTATTCGAACACTGAAGCTTTCTTT. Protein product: CASWGGTGYSNTEAFF. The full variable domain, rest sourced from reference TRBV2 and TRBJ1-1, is EPEVTQTPSHQVTQMGQEVILRCVPISNHLYFYWYRQILGQKVEFLVSFYNNEISEKSEIFDDQFSVERPDGSNFTLKIRSTKLEDSAMYFCASWGGTGYSNTEAFFGQGTRLTVV.

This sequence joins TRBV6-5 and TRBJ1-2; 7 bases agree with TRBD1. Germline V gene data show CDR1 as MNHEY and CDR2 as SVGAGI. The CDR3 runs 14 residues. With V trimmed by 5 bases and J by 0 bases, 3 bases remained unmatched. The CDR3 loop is CASSNRGTNYGYTF. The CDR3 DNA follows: TGTGCCAGCAGTAACAGGGGAACTAACTATGGCTACACCTTC.

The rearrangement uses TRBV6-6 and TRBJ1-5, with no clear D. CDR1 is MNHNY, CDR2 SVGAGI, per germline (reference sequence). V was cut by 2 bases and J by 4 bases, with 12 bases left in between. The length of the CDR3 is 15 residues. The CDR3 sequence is CASSYGRRQNQPQHF. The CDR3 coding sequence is TGTGCCAGCAGTTACGGGCGGCGGCAAAATCAGCCCCAGCATTTT.

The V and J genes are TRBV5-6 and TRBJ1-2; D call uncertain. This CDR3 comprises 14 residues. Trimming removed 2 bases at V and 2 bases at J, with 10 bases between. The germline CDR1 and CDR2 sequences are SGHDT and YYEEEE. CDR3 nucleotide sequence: TGTGCCAGCAGCTTATTAACAGCAAACTATGGCTACACCTTC. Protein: CASSLLTANYGYTF. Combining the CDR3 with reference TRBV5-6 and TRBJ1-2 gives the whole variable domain DAGVTQSPTHLIKTRGQQVTLRCSPKSGHDTVSWYQQALGQGPQFIFQYYEEEERQRGNFPDRFSGHQFPNYSSELNVNALLLGDSALYLCASSLLTANYGYTFGSGTRLTVV.

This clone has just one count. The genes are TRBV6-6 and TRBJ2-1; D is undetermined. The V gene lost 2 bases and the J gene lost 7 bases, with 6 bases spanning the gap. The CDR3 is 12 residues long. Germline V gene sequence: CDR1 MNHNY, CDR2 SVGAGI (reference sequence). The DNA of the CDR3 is TGTGCCAGCAGTTACAGTGGGAATGAGCAGTTCTTC. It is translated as CASSYSGNEQFF.

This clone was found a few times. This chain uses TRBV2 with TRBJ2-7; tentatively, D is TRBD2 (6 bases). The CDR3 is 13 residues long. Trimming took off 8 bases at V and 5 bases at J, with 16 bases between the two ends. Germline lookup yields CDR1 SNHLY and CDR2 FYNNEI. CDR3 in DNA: TGTGCCAGCCACACTACTCGGAGGGACGAGCAGTACTTC. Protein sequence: CASHTTRRDEQYF.

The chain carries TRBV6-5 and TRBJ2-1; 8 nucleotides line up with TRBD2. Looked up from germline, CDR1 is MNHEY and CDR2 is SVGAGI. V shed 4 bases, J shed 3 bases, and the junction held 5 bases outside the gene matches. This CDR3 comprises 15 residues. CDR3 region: CASSFLAGIYNEQFF. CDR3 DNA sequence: TGTGCCAGCAGTTTCCTAGCGGGTATCTACAATGAGCAGTTCTTC.

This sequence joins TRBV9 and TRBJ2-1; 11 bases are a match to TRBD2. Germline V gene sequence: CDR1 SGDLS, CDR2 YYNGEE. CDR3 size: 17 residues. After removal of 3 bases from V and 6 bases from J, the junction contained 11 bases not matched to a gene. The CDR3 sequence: CASSELAGGPVGNEQFF. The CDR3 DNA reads TGTGCCAGCAGCGAGTTAGCGGGAGGGCCAGTAGGCAATGAGCAGTTCTTC. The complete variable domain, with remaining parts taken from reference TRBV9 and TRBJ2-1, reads DSGVTQTPKHLITATGQRVTLRCSPRSGDLSVYWYQQSLDQGLQFLIQYYNGEERAKGNILERFSAQQFPDLHSELNLSSLELGDSALYFCASSELAGGPVGNEQFFGPGTRLTVL.